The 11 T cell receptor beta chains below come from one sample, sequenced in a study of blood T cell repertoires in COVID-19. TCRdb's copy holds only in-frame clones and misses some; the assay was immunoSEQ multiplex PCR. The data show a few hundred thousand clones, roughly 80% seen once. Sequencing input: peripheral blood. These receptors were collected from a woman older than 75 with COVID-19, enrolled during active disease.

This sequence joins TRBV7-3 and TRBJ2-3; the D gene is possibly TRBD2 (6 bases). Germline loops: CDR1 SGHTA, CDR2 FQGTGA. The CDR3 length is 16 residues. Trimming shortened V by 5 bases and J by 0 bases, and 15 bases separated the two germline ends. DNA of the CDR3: TGTGCCAGCAGCCCAAAGGGCGGGGCTAGCACAGATACGCAGTATTTT. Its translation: CASSPKGGASTDTQYF.

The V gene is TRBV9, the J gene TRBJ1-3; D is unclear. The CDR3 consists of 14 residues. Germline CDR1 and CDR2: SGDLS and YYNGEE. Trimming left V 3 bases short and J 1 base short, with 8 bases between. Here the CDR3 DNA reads TGTGCCAGCAGCGGGCTAGAATCTGGAAACACCATATATTTT. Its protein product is CASSGLESGNTIYF.

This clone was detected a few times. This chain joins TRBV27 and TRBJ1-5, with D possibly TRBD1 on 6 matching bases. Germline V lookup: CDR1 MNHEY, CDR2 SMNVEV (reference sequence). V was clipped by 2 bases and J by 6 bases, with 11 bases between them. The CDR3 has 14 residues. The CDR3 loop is CASSLGQSGQPQHF. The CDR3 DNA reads TGTGCCAGCAGTTTAGGACAGTCGGGTCAGCCCCAGCATTTT.

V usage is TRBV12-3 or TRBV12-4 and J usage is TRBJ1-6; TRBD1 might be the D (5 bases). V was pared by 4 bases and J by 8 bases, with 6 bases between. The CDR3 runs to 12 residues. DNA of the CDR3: TGTGCCAGCAGTTCACAGGATTCACCCCTCCACTTT. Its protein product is CASSSQDSPLHF.

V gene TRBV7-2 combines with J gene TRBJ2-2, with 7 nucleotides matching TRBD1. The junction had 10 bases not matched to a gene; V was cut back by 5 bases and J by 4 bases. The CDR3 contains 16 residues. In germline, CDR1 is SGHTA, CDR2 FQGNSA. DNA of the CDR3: TGTGCCAGCAGCCAGACCGGGACAGCTGTCACCGGGGAGCTGTTTTTT. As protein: CASSQTGTAVTGELFF.

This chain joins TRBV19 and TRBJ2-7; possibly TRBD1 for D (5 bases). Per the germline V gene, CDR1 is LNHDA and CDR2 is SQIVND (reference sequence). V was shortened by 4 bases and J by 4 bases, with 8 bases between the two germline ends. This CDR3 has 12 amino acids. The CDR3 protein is CASSSPGYEQYF. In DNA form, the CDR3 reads TGTGCCAGTAGTAGTCCAGGGTACGAGCAGTACTTC.

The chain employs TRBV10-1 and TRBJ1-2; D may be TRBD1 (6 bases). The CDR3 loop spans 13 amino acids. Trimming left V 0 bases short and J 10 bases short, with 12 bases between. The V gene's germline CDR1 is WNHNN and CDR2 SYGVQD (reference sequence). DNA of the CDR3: TGCGCCAGCAGTGAGTCTCAGGGGTTAGTCTACACCTTC. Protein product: CASSESQGLVYTF.

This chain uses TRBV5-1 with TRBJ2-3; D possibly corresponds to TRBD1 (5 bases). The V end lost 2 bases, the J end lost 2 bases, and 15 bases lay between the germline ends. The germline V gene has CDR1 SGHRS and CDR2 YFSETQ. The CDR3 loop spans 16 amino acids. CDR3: CASSFLAQGYTDTQYF. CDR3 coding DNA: TGCGCCAGCAGCTTCTTGGCGCAGGGCTACACAGATACGCAGTATTTT.

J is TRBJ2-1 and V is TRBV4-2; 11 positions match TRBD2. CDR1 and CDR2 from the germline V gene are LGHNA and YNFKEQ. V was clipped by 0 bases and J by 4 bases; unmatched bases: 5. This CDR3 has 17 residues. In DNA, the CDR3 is TGTGCCAGCAGCCAAGAGGGGACTAGCGGAATTTACAATGAGCAGTTCTTC. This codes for CASSQEGTSGIYNEQFF.

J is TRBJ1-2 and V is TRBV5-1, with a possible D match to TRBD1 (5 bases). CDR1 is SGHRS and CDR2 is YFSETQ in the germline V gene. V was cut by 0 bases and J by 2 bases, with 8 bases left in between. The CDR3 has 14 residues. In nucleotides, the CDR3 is TGCGCCAGCAGCTTGGGACAGAGCAACTATGGCTACACCTTC. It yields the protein CASSLGQSNYGYTF.

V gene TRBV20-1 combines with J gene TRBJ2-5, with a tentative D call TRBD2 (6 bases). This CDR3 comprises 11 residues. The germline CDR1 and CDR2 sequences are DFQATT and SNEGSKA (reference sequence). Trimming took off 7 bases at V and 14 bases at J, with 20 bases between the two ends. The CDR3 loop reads CSGRANEAVYF. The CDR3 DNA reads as TGCAGTGGGAGGGCAAACGAAGCAGTATACTTC.